These T cell receptor beta chains were read from a single sample in a study of brain T cells in children with intractable seizures. This table comes from immunoSEQ multiplex PCR, and its TCRdb copy is limited to in-frame clones, with some not included. The sample consists of tens of thousands of clones, around 93% of them appearing once. Specimen: peripheral blood, collected at surgery. Receptor source: a boy under three years old with tuberous sclerosis and intractable seizures. CDR3s include the opening cysteine and the closing phenylalanine or tryptophan. The order of the fields is D gene, clone size, J gene, V gene, CDR3 DNA, CDR3 protein. D genes are given only for firm matches. Size is stated for part of the rows, as once, few or many counts, or as a class when the clone is expanded.

NA | NA | TRBJ1-2 | TRBV9 | TGTGCCAGCAGCGGTACCCCGGGACTTGAGGGTGGCTACACCTTC | CASSGTPGLEGGYTF
TRBD1 | once | TRBJ1-2 | TRBV2 | TGTGCCAGCAATTCAGGGGGAGTCTATGGCTACACCTTC | CASNSGGVYGYTF
NA | NA | TRBJ2-2 | TRBV20-1 | TGCAGTGCTAGTTTGACTCCCTCCGCCGGGGAGCTGTTTTTT | CSASLTPSAGELFF
TRBD1 | NA | TRBJ1-5 | TRBV27 | TGTGCCAGCAGGAGGACAGGGGTTAATCAGCCCCAGCATTTT | CASRRTGVNQPQHF
TRBD1 | NA | TRBJ1-6 | TRBV5-1 | TGCGCCAGCAGCGAGACAGGGACCAATTCACCCCTCCACTTT | CASSETGTNSPLHF
TRBD1 | NA | TRBJ1-1 | TRBV10-2 | TGCGCCAGCAGTGCACCCCGGACAGGAGAGACGAACACTGAAGCTTTCTTT | CASSAPRTGETNTEAFF
NA | NA | TRBJ2-7 | TRBV6-1 | TGTGCCAGCAGTGTAGCAAGACGCTACGAGCAGTACTTC | CASSVARRYEQYF
TRBD1 | NA | TRBJ1-6 | TRBV28 | TGTGCCAGCAGTTCTGGGACAGGGGGCGGTAATTCACCCCTCCACTTT | CASSSGTGGGNSPLHF
NA | NA | TRBJ1-4 | TRBV7-9 | TGTGCCAGCAGCTTAGAAGGTCGGAATGAAAAACTGTTTTTT | CASSLEGRNEKLFF
TRBD1 | NA | TRBJ2-5 | TRBV6-5 | TGTGCCAGCAGTTATTTGGCAGGGGGTCGGGAGACCCAGTACTTC | CASSYLAGGRETQYF
TRBD1 | few | TRBJ1-2 | TRBV2 | TGTGCCAGCAGTGATGTAGGGACAGGAGGGTATGGCTACACCTTC | CASSDVGTGGYGYTF
TRBD2 | NA | TRBJ2-1 | TRBV11-3 | TGTGCCAGCAGCTTAGAGGCCCCGGGACTAGTTTCCAATGAGCAGTTCTTC | CASSLEAPGLVSNEQFF
NA | NA | TRBJ1-6 | TRBV13 | TGTGCCAGCAGCTTCGCAGGGCAGAGTAATTCACCCCTCCACTTT | CASSFAGQSNSPLHF
NA | NA | TRBJ2-7 | TRBV1 | TGCACCAGCAGCCAAGTCCCCCCAGTCGACAGGGCTCAACTCGAGCAGTACTTC | CTSSQVPPVDRAQLEQYF
NA | NA | TRBJ2-7 | TRBV19 | TGTGCCAGTAGGGACGCCTGGAGCTACGAGCAGTACTTC | CASRDAWSYEQYF
NA | NA | TRBJ2-7 | TRBV6-1 | TGTGCCAGCAGTGAATCTGAGGGGGGCGGCGACGAGCAGTACTTC | CASSESEGGGDEQYF
NA | NA | TRBJ2-2 | TRBV28 | TGTGCCAGCAGTAGGGCAGGAGGCACCGGGGAGCTGTTTTTT | CASSRAGGTGELFF
TRBD1 | NA | TRBJ1-5 | TRBV6-5 | TGTGCCAGCAGAACGTGGGACAGTGGCAATCAGCCCCAGCATTTT | CASRTWDSGNQPQHF